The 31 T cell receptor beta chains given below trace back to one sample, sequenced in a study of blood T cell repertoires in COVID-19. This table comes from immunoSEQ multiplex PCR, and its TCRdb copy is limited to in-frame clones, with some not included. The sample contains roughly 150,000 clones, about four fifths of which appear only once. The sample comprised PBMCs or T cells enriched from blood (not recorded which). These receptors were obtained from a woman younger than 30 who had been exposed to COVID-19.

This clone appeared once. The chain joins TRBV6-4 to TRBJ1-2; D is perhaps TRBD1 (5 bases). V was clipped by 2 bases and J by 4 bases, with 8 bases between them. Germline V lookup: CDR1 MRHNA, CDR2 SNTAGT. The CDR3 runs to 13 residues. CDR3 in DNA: TGTGCCAGCAGTGACGGGGGGTCCTATGGCTACACCTTC. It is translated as CASSDGGSYGYTF.

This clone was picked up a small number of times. This CDR3 reads CASSPSGTSLAGELFF. CDR3 bases: TGTGCCAGCTCACCAAGCGGGACTAGCTTGGCCGGGGAGCTGTTTTTT. The V and J genes are TRBV18 and TRBJ2-2, with 9 bases lining up with TRBD2. Germline CDR1 reads KGHSH; CDR2 reads LQKENI. V was clipped by 2 bases and J by 6 bases; unmatched bases: 7. CDR3 size: 16 residues.

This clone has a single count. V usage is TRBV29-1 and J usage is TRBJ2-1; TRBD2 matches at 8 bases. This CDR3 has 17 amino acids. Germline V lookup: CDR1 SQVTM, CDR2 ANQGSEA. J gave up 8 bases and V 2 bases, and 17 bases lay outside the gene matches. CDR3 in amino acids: CSVERTPGLDPIHEQFF. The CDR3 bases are TGCAGCGTTGAACGGACCCCGGGACTAGACCCTATCCATGAGCAGTTCTTC.

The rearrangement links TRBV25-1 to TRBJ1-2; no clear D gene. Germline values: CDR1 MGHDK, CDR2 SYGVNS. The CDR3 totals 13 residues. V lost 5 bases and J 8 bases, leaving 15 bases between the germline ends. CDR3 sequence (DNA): TGTGCCAGCAGTAACCCGGCCCCGGGGGGCTACACCTTC. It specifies CASSNPAPGGYTF.

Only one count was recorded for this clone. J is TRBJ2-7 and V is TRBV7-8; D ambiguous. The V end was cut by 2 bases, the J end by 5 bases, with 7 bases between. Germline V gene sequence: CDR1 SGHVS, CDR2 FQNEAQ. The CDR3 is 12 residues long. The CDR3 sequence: CASSLNSDEQYF. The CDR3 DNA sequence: TGTGCCAGCAGCTTAAATTCGGACGAGCAGTACTTC.

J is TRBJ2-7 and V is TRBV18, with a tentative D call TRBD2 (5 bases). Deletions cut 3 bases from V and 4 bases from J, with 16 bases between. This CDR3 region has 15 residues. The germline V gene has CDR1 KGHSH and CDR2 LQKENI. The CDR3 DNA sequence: TGTGCCAGCTCACCTTCGGCGGGTTCCCCTTACGAGCAGTACTTC. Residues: CASSPSAGSPYEQYF.

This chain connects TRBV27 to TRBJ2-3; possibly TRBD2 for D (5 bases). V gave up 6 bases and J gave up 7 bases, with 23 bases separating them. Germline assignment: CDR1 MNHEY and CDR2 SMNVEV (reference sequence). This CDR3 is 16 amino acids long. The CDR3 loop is CASRAAGPLSFYTQYF. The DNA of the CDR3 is TGTGCCAGCAGAGCGGCCGGCCCGCTATCGTTTTATACGCAGTATTTT.

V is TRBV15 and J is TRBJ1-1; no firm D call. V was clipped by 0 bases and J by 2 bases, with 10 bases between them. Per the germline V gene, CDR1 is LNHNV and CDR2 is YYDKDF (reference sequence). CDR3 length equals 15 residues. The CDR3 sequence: CATSRDPGLNTEAFF. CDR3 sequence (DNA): TGTGCCACCAGCAGAGACCCAGGCTTAAACACTGAAGCTTTCTTT.

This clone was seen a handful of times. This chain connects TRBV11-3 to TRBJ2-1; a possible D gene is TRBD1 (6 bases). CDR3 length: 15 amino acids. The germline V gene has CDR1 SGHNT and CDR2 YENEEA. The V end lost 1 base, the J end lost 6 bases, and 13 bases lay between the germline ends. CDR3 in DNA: TGTGCCAGCAGCTTAGCCCTAGCAGGGGTCAATGAGCAGTTCTTC. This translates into CASSLALAGVNEQFF.

As DNA, the CDR3 is TGTGCCAGCAGTTTATCTCCCTATGGCTACACCTTC. It translates to CASSLSPYGYTF. The V call is TRBV28, the J call TRBJ1-2; D ambiguous. CDR1 is MDHEN and CDR2 is SYDVKM in the germline V gene. Trimming removed 1 base at V and 4 bases at J, with 4 bases between. The CDR3 extends over 12 amino acids.

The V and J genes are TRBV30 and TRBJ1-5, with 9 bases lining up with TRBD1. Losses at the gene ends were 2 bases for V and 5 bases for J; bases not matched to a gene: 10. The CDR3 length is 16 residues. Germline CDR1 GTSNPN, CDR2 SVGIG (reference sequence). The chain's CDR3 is CAWSSPPGQGYQPQHF. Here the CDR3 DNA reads TGTGCCTGGAGTTCCCCTCCGGGACAGGGCTATCAGCCCCAGCATTTT. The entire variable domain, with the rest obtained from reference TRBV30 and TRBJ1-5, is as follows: SQTIHQWPATLVQPVGSPLSLECTVEGTSNPNLYWYRQAAGRGLQLLFYSVGIGQISSEVPQNLSASRPQDRQFILSSKKLLLSDSGFYLCAWSSPPGQGYQPQHFGDGTRLSIL.

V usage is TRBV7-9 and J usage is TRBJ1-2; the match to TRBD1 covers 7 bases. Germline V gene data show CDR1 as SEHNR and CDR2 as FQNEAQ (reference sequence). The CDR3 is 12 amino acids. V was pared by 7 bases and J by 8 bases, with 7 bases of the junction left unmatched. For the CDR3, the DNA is TGTGCCAGCAACAAACAGGGGAAAGGCTACACCTTC. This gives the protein CASNKQGKGYTF.

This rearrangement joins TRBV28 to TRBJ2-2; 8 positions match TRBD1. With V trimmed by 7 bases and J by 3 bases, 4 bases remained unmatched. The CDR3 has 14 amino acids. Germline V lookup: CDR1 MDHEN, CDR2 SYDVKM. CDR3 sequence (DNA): TGTGCCAGCACGACAGGGGTGCACACCGGGGAGCTGTTTTTT. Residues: CASTTGVHTGELFF.

In nucleotides, the CDR3 is TGTGCCAGCAGCTTACCCGGGGGTGCTGAAGCTTTCTTT. It specifies CASSLPGGAEAFF. The V call is TRBV5-4, the J call TRBJ1-1; tentative D call: TRBD1 (5 bases). The CDR3 runs 13 residues. The germline gives CDR1 SGHNT, CDR2 YYREEE (reference sequence). V lost 2 bases to trimming and J lost 6 bases, with 11 bases between them.

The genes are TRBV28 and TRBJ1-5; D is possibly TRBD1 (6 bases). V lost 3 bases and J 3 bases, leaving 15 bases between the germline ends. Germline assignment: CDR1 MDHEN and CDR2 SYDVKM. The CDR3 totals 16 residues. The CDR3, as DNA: TGTGCCAGCAGTTTTGGGTGGGGGCCCTACAATCAGCCCCAGCATTTT. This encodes CASSFGWGPYNQPQHF.

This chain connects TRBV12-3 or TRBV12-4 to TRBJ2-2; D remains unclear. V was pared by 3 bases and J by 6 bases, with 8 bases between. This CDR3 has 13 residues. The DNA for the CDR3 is TGTGCCAGCAGTTTGCTTGAGGCCGGGGAGCTGTTTTTT. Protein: CASSLLEAGELFF.

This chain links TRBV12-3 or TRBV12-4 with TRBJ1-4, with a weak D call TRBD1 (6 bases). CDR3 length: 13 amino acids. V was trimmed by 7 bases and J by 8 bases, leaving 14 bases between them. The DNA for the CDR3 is TGTGCCAGCACGGGGGGGGCACGGGAAAAACTGTTTTTT. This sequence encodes CASTGGAREKLFF.

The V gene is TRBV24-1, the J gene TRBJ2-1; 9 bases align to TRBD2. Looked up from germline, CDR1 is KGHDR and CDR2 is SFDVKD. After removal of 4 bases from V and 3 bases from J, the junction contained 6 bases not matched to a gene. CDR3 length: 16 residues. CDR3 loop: CATSDNAGGVYNEQFF. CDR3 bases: TGTGCCACCAGTGACAATGCGGGGGGGGTCTACAATGAGCAGTTCTTC.

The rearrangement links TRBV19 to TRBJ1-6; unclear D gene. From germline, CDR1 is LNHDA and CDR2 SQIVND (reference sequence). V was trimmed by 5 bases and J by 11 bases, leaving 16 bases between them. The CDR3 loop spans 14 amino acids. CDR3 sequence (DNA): TGTGCCAGTAGTGGTGGGCTTTCGGTCCCACCCCTCCACTTT. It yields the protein CASSGGLSVPPLHF.

CDR3 sequence: CASSADRLYEQYF. The CDR3 DNA reads TGTGCCAGCAGCGCGGACAGGCTCTACGAGCAGTACTTC. The chain employs TRBV11-2 and TRBJ2-7; 7 bases align to TRBD1. Trimming removed 5 bases from V and 3 bases from J; junction bases left unmatched: 4. The CDR3 spans 13 residues. CDR1 is SGHAT and CDR2 is FQNNGV in the germline V gene.

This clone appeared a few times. The CDR3 nucleotides read TGTGCCAGCAGCTCGGGACCGGGGGGTCCAGATACGCAGTATTTT. Its translation: CASSSGPGGPDTQYF. The chain joins TRBV7-3 to TRBJ2-3, with TRBD2 matching 7 bases. Germline V gene data show CDR1 as SGHTA and CDR2 as FQGTGA. V lost 4 bases and J lost 4; bases outside the gene matches: 8. This CDR3 is built from 15 residues.

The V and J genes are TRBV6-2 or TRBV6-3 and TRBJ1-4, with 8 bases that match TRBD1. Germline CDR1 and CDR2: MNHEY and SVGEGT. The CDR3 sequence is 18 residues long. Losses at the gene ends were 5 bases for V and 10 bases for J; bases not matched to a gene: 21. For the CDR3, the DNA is TGTGCCAGCAGTGCGGACAGGGCGGCCGACTGGGGTTTAAGAAAACTGTTTTTT. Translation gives CASSADRAADWGLRKLFF.

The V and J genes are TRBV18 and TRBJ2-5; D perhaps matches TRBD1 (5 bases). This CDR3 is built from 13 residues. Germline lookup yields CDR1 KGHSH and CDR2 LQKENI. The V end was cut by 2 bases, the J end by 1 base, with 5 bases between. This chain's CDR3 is CASSPRGQETQYF. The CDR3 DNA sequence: TGTGCCAGCTCACCAAGGGGCCAAGAGACCCAGTACTTC. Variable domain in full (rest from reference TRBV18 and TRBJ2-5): NAGVMQNPRHLVRRRGQEARLRCSPMKGHSHVYWYRQLPEEGLKFMVYLQKENIIDESGMPKERFSAEFPKEGPSILRIQQVVRGDSAAYFCASSPRGQETQYFGPGTRLLVL.

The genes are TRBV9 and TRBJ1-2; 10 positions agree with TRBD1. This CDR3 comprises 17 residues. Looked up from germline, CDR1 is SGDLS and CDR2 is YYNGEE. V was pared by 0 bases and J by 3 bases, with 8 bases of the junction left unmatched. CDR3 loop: CASSVGQGAQRHYGYTF. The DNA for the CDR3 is TGTGCCAGCAGCGTAGGACAGGGGGCCCAGAGGCACTATGGCTACACCTTC. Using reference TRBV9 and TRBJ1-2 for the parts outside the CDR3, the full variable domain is DSGVTQTPKHLITATGQRVTLRCSPRSGDLSVYWYQQSLDQGLQFLIQYYNGEERAKGNILERFSAQQFPDLHSELNLSSLELGDSALYFCASSVGQGAQRHYGYTFGSGTRLTVV.

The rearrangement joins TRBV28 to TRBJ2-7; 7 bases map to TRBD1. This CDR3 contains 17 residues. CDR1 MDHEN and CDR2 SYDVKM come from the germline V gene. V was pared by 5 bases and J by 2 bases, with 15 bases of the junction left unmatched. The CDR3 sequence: CASSPVPSTGMTYEQYF. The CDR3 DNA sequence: TGTGCCAGCAGTCCTGTCCCCTCGACAGGGATGACCTACGAGCAGTACTTC.

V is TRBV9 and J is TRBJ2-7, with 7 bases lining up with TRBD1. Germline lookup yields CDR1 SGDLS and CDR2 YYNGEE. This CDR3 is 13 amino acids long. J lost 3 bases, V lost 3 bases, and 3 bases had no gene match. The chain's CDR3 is CASSDRQGYEQYF. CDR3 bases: TGTGCCAGCAGCGACCGACAGGGCTACGAGCAGTACTTC.

The CDR3 DNA follows: TGTGCCAGCAGTGTCAAAAGGACAGGGAGGTACGAGCAGTACTTC. It is translated as CASSVKRTGRYEQYF. The chain links TRBV27 to TRBJ2-7, with 8 bases identical to TRBD1. This CDR3 is 15 amino acids long. CDR1 is MNHEY and CDR2 is SMNVEV in the germline V gene (reference sequence). V lost 5 bases to trimming and J lost 4 bases; unmatched junction nucleotides: 10.

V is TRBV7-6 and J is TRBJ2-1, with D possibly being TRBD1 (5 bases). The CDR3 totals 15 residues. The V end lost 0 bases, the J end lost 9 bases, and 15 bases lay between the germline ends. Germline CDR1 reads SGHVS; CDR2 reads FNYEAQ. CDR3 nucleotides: TGTGCCAGCAGCTTAGCGGGTGGTGGGGCGATTGAGCAGTTCTTC. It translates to CASSLAGGGAIEQFF.

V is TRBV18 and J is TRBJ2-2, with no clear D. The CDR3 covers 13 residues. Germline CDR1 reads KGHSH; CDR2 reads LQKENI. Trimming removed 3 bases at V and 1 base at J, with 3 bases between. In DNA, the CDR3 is TGTGCCAGCTCACCTAAGAACACCGGGGAGCTGTTTTTT. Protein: CASSPKNTGELFF.

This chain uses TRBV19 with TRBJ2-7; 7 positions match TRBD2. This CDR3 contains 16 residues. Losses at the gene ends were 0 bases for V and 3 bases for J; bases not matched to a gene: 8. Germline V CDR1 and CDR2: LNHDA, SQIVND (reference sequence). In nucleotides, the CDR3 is TGTGCCAGTAGTATAGACGGGTCTAGCGGCCGCTACGAGCAGTACTTC. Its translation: CASSIDGSSGRYEQYF.

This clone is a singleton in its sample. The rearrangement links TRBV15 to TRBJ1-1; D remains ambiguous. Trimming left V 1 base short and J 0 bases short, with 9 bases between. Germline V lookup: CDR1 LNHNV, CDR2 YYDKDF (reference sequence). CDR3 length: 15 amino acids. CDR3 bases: TGTGCCACCAGCAGAGTCAGGCGCCTGAACACTGAAGCTTTCTTT. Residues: CATSRVRRLNTEAFF.